This paragraph covers one T cell receptor beta chain sequence. Antigen unknown. Clones were sequenced by immunoSEQ multiplex PCR, and TCRdb holds only the in-frame ones, with some missing. In the table there are 600,000 to 800,000 clones, roughly two thirds of which are singletons. This sample was taken from a study of shared clonotypes between healthy human individuals. Background on the study: There were three CD4 naive, three CD4 memory, two CD8 naive and one CD8 memory plates per donor. Study-wide results and caveats: Researchers found naive subsets generally carried larger estimated richness than memory subsets.

Germline V gene sequence: CDR1 SNHLY, CDR2 FYNNEI. The V end was cut by 4 bases, the J end by 2 bases, with 6 bases between. The CDR3 covers 14 residues. The sample consisted of memory CD4+ T cells sorted from blood. Indicated subset: CD45RA-negative fraction. This TCR derives from a woman aged 25 to 39 in good health. The chain has TRBV2 and TRBJ2-6; D remains ambiguous. For the CDR3, the DNA is TGTGCCAGCAGTGTTGGCCCTGGGGCCAACGTCCTGACTTTC. Translation gives CASSVGPGANVLTF.